The rows below give T cell receptor beta chains drawn from one sample of a study of cytomegalovirus exposure and HLA in healthy donors. TCRdb keeps only in-frame clones here, not all; method: immunoSEQ multiplex PCR. Counted here are approximately 70,000 clones, 60% to 80% occurring once; the ten biggest clones make up 9% to 13%. Sequencing was performed on PBMCs. These receptor sequences come from a middle-aged woman in good health and CMV-seropositive. Each CDR3 is given with its conserved first and last residue. D genes are given only for firm matches. Expanded clones get a size class; other rows say once, few or many, or leave the size out.

abundance: NA
j_gene: TRBJ2-4
v_gene: TRBV2
d_gene: NA
CDR3nt: TGTGCCAGCAGTGACAGGGCGGCCAAAAACATTCAGTACTTC
CDR3aa: CASSDRAAKNIQYF

abundance: NA
j_gene: TRBJ1-5
v_gene: TRBV19
d_gene: NA
CDR3nt: TGTGCCAGTAGTGTAGGATTCAGTCAGCCCCAGCATTTT
CDR3aa: CASSVGFSQPQHF

abundance: NA
j_gene: TRBJ1-4
v_gene: TRBV6-5
d_gene: NA
CDR3nt: TGTGCCAGCAGGTCCCGGGGAGATTTGTGGGAAAAACTGTTTTTT
CDR3aa: CASRSRGDLWEKLFF

abundance: NA
j_gene: TRBJ1-1
v_gene: TRBV5-1
d_gene: TRBD1
CDR3nt: TGCGCCAGCAGCTGGTGGACAGGGAACACTGAAGCTTTCTTT
CDR3aa: CASSWWTGNTEAFF

abundance: NA
j_gene: TRBJ2-7
v_gene: TRBV7-3
d_gene: TRBD1
CDR3nt: TGTGCCAGCAGCCTCCGGGACAGTTACTACGAGCAGTACTTC
CDR3aa: CASSLRDSYYEQYF

abundance: few
j_gene: TRBJ2-1
v_gene: TRBV5-4
d_gene: NA
CDR3nt: TGTGCCAGCAGCCAAGACAGTGTTGGCAATGAGCAGTTCTTC
CDR3aa: CASSQDSVGNEQFF

abundance: NA
j_gene: TRBJ1-2
v_gene: TRBV6-1
d_gene: NA
CDR3nt: TGTGCCAGCAGTGAACTCGACAGGGGCTACACCTTC
CDR3aa: CASSELDRGYTF

abundance: few
j_gene: TRBJ2-5
v_gene: TRBV5-1
d_gene: TRBD1
CDR3nt: TGCGCCAGCAGCTTGGAGGGACAGGGGGAGACCCAGTACTTC
CDR3aa: CASSLEGQGETQYF

abundance: NA
j_gene: TRBJ1-5
v_gene: TRBV19
d_gene: NA
CDR3nt: TGTGCCAGTAGTATTATCGGCGAGGAAAGCAATCAGCCCCAGCATTTT
CDR3aa: CASSIIGEESNQPQHF

abundance: NA
j_gene: TRBJ1-5
v_gene: TRBV12-5
d_gene: NA
CDR3nt: TGTGCTAGTGGTTTGGCACAAACGTGGCAGCCCCAGCATTTT
CDR3aa: CASGLAQTWQPQHF

abundance: NA
j_gene: TRBJ1-5
v_gene: TRBV19
d_gene: NA
CDR3nt: TGTGCCAGTAGTCCCCAGGGGCCAGGAGGCAATCAGCCCCAGCATTTT
CDR3aa: CASSPQGPGGNQPQHF

abundance: NA
j_gene: TRBJ2-1
v_gene: TRBV7-8
d_gene: NA
CDR3nt: TGTGCCAGCAACCTACAGGGCCCCCACAATGAGCAGTTCTTC
CDR3aa: CASNLQGPHNEQFF

abundance: NA
j_gene: TRBJ1-2
v_gene: TRBV5-1
d_gene: NA
CDR3nt: TGCGCCAGCAGCTTGGCTGGTGGACAGCCCTATGGCTACACCTTC
CDR3aa: CASSLAGGQPYGYTF

abundance: NA
j_gene: TRBJ1-3
v_gene: TRBV5-1
d_gene: NA
CDR3nt: TGCGCCAGCAGACCCACTGCCCAGGGCTACACCATATATTTT
CDR3aa: CASRPTAQGYTIYF

abundance: few
j_gene: TRBJ1-2
v_gene: TRBV2
d_gene: TRBD1
CDR3nt: TGTGCCAGCGGACAGGACTATGGCTACACCTTC
CDR3aa: CASGQDYGYTF

abundance: NA
j_gene: TRBJ2-5
v_gene: TRBV9
d_gene: TRBD2
CDR3nt: TGTGCCAGCAGTGGGGGACTAGCGGGGTCCCGGACCCAGTACTTC
CDR3aa: CASSGGLAGSRTQYF

abundance: NA
j_gene: TRBJ2-7
v_gene: TRBV5-1
d_gene: TRBD1
CDR3nt: TGCGCCAGCAGCCCTCGGACAGGGTTGAACGAGCAGTACTTC
CDR3aa: CASSPRTGLNEQYF

abundance: NA
j_gene: TRBJ2-7
v_gene: TRBV2
d_gene: NA
CDR3nt: TGTGCCAGCAGTGAGCGGGTTCGATTGTCCGAGCAGTACTTC
CDR3aa: CASSERVRLSEQYF

abundance: NA
j_gene: TRBJ2-3
v_gene: TRBV9
d_gene: TRBD2
CDR3nt: TGTGCCAGCAGCGGACGAGCGGGGGGGACAGATACGCAGTATTTT
CDR3aa: CASSGRAGGTDTQYF

abundance: NA
j_gene: TRBJ1-5
v_gene: TRBV29-1
d_gene: NA
CDR3nt: TGCAGCGCCACGGACAGTGAATCAAATCAGCCCCAGCATTTT
CDR3aa: CSATDSESNQPQHF

abundance: NA
j_gene: TRBJ2-7
v_gene: TRBV5-1
d_gene: TRBD1
CDR3nt: TGCGCCAGCTCCGGACAGGGCTACGAGCAGTACTTC
CDR3aa: CASSGQGYEQYF

abundance: NA
j_gene: TRBJ2-7
v_gene: TRBV6-5
d_gene: TRBD1
CDR3nt: TGTGCCAGCAGTTACGCAACGGGACAGCTCACCTACGAGCAGTACTTC
CDR3aa: CASSYATGQLTYEQYF

abundance: few
j_gene: TRBJ2-1
v_gene: TRBV9
d_gene: TRBD1
CDR3nt: TGTGCCAGCAGCCTCGGACAGGACAATGAGCAGTTCTTC
CDR3aa: CASSLGQDNEQFF

abundance: NA
j_gene: TRBJ1-2
v_gene: TRBV5-1
d_gene: NA
CDR3nt: TGCGCCAGCAGCCCGGGGGGACACGATAACTATGGCTACACCTTC
CDR3aa: CASSPGGHDNYGYTF

abundance: NA
j_gene: TRBJ2-7
v_gene: TRBV9
d_gene: NA
CDR3nt: TGTGCCAGCAGCGTGAGTCCCTCGCGGGCAATCTACGAGCAGTACTTC
CDR3aa: CASSVSPSRAIYEQYF

abundance: NA
j_gene: TRBJ2-7
v_gene: TRBV4-1
d_gene: NA
CDR3nt: TGCGCCAGCAGCCAACCTCCGGGATTTCAGTACTTC
CDR3aa: CASSQPPGFQYF

abundance: NA
j_gene: TRBJ1-2
v_gene: TRBV6-5
d_gene: NA
CDR3nt: TGTGCCAGCAGTTACACCGGGATCTATGGCTACACCTTC
CDR3aa: CASSYTGIYGYTF

abundance: few
j_gene: TRBJ2-1
v_gene: TRBV10-3
d_gene: TRBD1
CDR3nt: TGTGCCATCAGTGGCGGGACAGGGGACTACAATGAGCAGTTCTTC
CDR3aa: CAISGGTGDYNEQFF

abundance: NA
j_gene: TRBJ1-1
v_gene: TRBV29-1
d_gene: NA
CDR3nt: TGCAGCGTTGAAGGGGGCCGAAACACTGAAGCTTTCTTT
CDR3aa: CSVEGGRNTEAFF

abundance: NA
j_gene: TRBJ1-2
v_gene: TRBV4-2
d_gene: NA
CDR3nt: TGTGCCAGCAGCCAAGATCTATGGGAGTGGGGCTACACCTTC
CDR3aa: CASSQDLWEWGYTF

abundance: NA
j_gene: TRBJ2-3
v_gene: TRBV9
d_gene: TRBD1
CDR3nt: TGTGCCAGCACGCGGACAGGATCAACTAGCACAGATACGCAGTATTTT
CDR3aa: CASTRTGSTSTDTQYF

abundance: once
j_gene: TRBJ2-1
v_gene: TRBV5-6
d_gene: NA
CDR3nt: TGTGCCAGCAGCTTGGTAGGTAGCGAATTCTTC
CDR3aa: CASSLVGSEFF

abundance: NA
j_gene: TRBJ2-1
v_gene: TRBV2
d_gene: NA
CDR3nt: TGTGCCAGCAGTCAGGGCAGGCGGTATGAGCAGTTCTTC
CDR3aa: CASSQGRRYEQFF

abundance: NA
j_gene: TRBJ1-2
v_gene: TRBV30
d_gene: NA
CDR3nt: TGTGCCTGGAGGCAGGGACTGTACTATGGCTACACCTTC
CDR3aa: CAWRQGLYYGYTF

abundance: NA
j_gene: TRBJ2-2
v_gene: TRBV7-2
d_gene: NA
CDR3nt: TGTGCCAGCAGCTTAGTGTCCACGGGCACCGGGGAGCTGTTTTTT
CDR3aa: CASSLVSTGTGELFF

abundance: NA
j_gene: TRBJ2-5
v_gene: TRBV10-3
d_gene: TRBD1
CDR3nt: TGTGCCATCAGGGGACAGGGGGTCCAAGAGACCCAGTACTTC
CDR3aa: CAIRGQGVQETQYF

abundance: NA
j_gene: TRBJ1-3
v_gene: TRBV9
d_gene: NA
CDR3nt: TGTGCCAGCAGCGTGGCAGTGACTGGAAACACCATATATTTT
CDR3aa: CASSVAVTGNTIYF

abundance: NA
j_gene: TRBJ1-6
v_gene: TRBV15
d_gene: NA
CDR3nt: TGTGCCACCAGCCCCGAGGGGGATTCACCCCTCCACTTT
CDR3aa: CATSPEGDSPLHF

abundance: NA
j_gene: TRBJ1-4
v_gene: TRBV7-2
d_gene: TRBD1
CDR3nt: TGTGCCAGCAGCTTAGTCTCAGGGGGTGAAAAACTGTTTTTT
CDR3aa: CASSLVSGGEKLFF

abundance: NA
j_gene: TRBJ2-3
v_gene: TRBV7-2
d_gene: TRBD2
CDR3nt: TGTGCCAGCAGCGTGCTAGCGGGGGGGAGCACAGATACGCAGTATTTT
CDR3aa: CASSVLAGGSTDTQYF

abundance: NA
j_gene: TRBJ2-3
v_gene: TRBV11-2
d_gene: NA
CDR3nt: TGTGCCAGCAGCTTAGTCGTAGATACGCAGTATTTT
CDR3aa: CASSLVVDTQYF

abundance: NA
j_gene: TRBJ2-2
v_gene: TRBV9
d_gene: NA
CDR3nt: TGTGCCAGCAGCGTACGGGGAATTCCGAGCACCGGGGAGCTGTTTTTT
CDR3aa: CASSVRGIPSTGELFF

abundance: NA
j_gene: TRBJ2-7
v_gene: TRBV2
d_gene: TRBD2
CDR3nt: TGTGCCAGCAGTGAATTGGGACTAGGACCTTACGAGCAGTACTTC
CDR3aa: CASSELGLGPYEQYF

abundance: NA
j_gene: TRBJ2-5
v_gene: TRBV2
d_gene: TRBD2
CDR3nt: TGTGCCAGCAGCCTCCTAACCGCGGGGGGGAAATGGTACCAAGAGACCCAGTACTTC
CDR3aa: CASSLLTAGGKWYQETQYF

abundance: NA
j_gene: TRBJ2-7
v_gene: TRBV7-2
d_gene: NA
CDR3nt: TGTGCCAGCAGCTTACGTTCTCCCGGTTACGAGCAGTACTTC
CDR3aa: CASSLRSPGYEQYF

abundance: NA
j_gene: TRBJ2-5
v_gene: TRBV20-1
d_gene: NA
CDR3nt: TGCAGTGCTCGGCAGGGCGAGACCCAGTACTTC
CDR3aa: CSARQGETQYF

abundance: NA
j_gene: TRBJ1-1
v_gene: TRBV11-3
d_gene: NA
CDR3nt: TGTGCCAGCAGCTTTACACAGACCTCTGAAGCTTTCTTT
CDR3aa: CASSFTQTSEAFF

abundance: NA
j_gene: TRBJ2-1
v_gene: TRBV19
d_gene: TRBD2
CDR3nt: TGTGCCAGTAGTAGCGGGGGGTGGGATGAGCAGTTCTTC
CDR3aa: CASSSGGWDEQFF

abundance: NA
j_gene: TRBJ2-7
v_gene: TRBV27
d_gene: TRBD2
CDR3nt: TGTGCCAGCAGTTTCGGACTAGCCTACGAGCAGTACTTC
CDR3aa: CASSFGLAYEQYF

abundance: NA
j_gene: TRBJ2-2
v_gene: TRBV2
d_gene: NA
CDR3nt: TGTGCCAGCAGCTCCGGGACGAACACCGGGGAGCTGTTTTTT
CDR3aa: CASSSGTNTGELFF

abundance: NA
j_gene: TRBJ1-3
v_gene: TRBV7-9
d_gene: NA
CDR3nt: TGTGCCAGCAGCTTAGACGGGACTGGAAACACCATATATTTT
CDR3aa: CASSLDGTGNTIYF

abundance: NA
j_gene: TRBJ2-5
v_gene: TRBV5-4
d_gene: TRBD1
CDR3nt: TGTGCCAGCAGCACCCGGACAGGGGAAGAGACCCAGTACTTC
CDR3aa: CASSTRTGEETQYF

abundance: NA
j_gene: TRBJ2-7
v_gene: TRBV29-1
d_gene: TRBD1
CDR3nt: TGCAGCGCCCAACTTCTACGGCAGGGGGCGGGCGAGCAGTACTTC
CDR3aa: CSAQLLRQGAGEQYF